This entry lists 17 T cell receptor beta chains sequenced from one sample in a study of OX40 agonist ivuxolimab in advanced cancers. Method: immunoSEQ multiplex PCR; TCRdb's copy keeps in-frame clones and lacks some. The table lists 55,000 to 60,000 clones, over 75% of them singletons. The sequencing used CD4+ or CD8+ T cells sorted from blood, collected in a trial of the OX40 agonist ivuxolimab. These TCRs come from an adult with an advanced solid tumor such as melanoma, head and neck, liver or kidney cancer.

V is TRBV19 and J is TRBJ1-1; D uncertain. Looked up from germline, CDR1 is LNHDA and CDR2 is SQIVND (reference sequence). This CDR3 has 15 amino acids. V lost 5 bases, J lost 3 bases, and 16 bases lay in between. The CDR3 DNA reads as TGTGCCAGTAGTCCATTGAGGGCGACGTACACTGAAGCTTTCTTT. Translation: CASSPLRATYTEAFF.

The rearrangement links TRBV2 to TRBJ1-5; D possibly corresponds to TRBD1 (6 bases). The V end lost 5 bases, the J end lost 6 bases, and 11 bases lay between the germline ends. The CDR3 extends over 13 amino acids. CDR1 SNHLY and CDR2 FYNNEI come from the germline V gene. The CDR3, as DNA: TGTGCCAGCAGTACAGGGACACGTCAGCCCCAGCATTTT. Translating it yields CASSTGTRQPQHF.

There are a few counts of this clone. The chain combines TRBV18 with TRBJ2-1; the match to TRBD1 covers 7 bases. V trimming: 3 bases; J trimming: 5 bases; junction bases outside the gene matches: 4. Per germline, CDR1 KGHSH and CDR2 LQKENI. The CDR3 extends over 14 amino acids. This chain's CDR3 is CASSPVGTDNEQFF. CDR3 DNA sequence: TGTGCCAGCTCACCCGTCGGGACAGACAATGAGCAGTTCTTC.

The chain recombines TRBV5-1 with TRBJ1-1; tentative D call: TRBD1 (5 bases). Germline V gives CDR1 SGHRS, CDR2 YFSETQ. The CDR3 has 15 amino acids. V dropped 4 bases and J dropped 2 bases, with 15 bases sitting between them. Here the CDR3 reads CASSPLPGPNTEAFF. CDR3 nucleotides: TGCGCCAGCAGCCCACTTCCGGGGCCCAACACTGAAGCTTTCTTT.

This clone was observed once. The chain uses TRBV30 and TRBJ2-5, with D possibly being TRBD1 or TRBD2 (5 bases each). The CDR3 runs to 14 residues. Deletions cut 4 bases from V and 4 bases from J, with 16 bases between. CDR1 is GTSNPN and CDR2 is SVGIG in the germline V gene (reference sequence). CDR3 coding DNA: TGTGCCTGGAAAAGGGACGGAATCCTAGAGACCCAGTACTTC. Encoded protein: CAWKRDGILETQYF. The full variable domain, its missing parts supplied by reference TRBV30 and TRBJ2-5, is SQTIHQWPATLVQPVGSPLSLECTVEGTSNPNLYWYRQAAGRGLQLLFYSVGIGQISSEVPQNLSASRPQDRQFILSSKKLLLSDSGFYLCAWKRDGILETQYFGPGTRLLVL.

The genes are TRBV11-2 and TRBJ2-7; perhaps TRBD1 as D (6 bases). Between the trimmed V and J ends, which lost 5 bases and 9 bases, there was a span of 23 bases. The germline gives CDR1 SGHAT, CDR2 FQNNGV. This CDR3 has 15 residues. The CDR3 nucleotides are TGTGCCAGCAGCCCTTCCTCTCAGGGGCCGATGGGGCAGTACTTC. It specifies CASSPSSQGPMGQYF.

The chain links TRBV10-1 to TRBJ2-5; no clear D gene. The V gene lost 3 bases and the J gene lost 2 bases, with 10 bases spanning the gap. The germline V gene encodes CDR1 WNHNN and CDR2 SYGVQD (reference sequence). The CDR3 extends over 14 amino acids. CDR3 sequence reads: CASSESAAQETQYF. The CDR3 DNA is TGCGCCAGCAGTGAATCGGCGGCTCAAGAGACCCAGTACTTC.

This clone appeared a single time. The V gene is TRBV6-6, the J gene TRBJ1-1, with a tentative D call TRBD1 (6 bases). The V end lost 7 bases, the J end lost 5 bases, and 17 bases lay between the germline ends. This CDR3 region has 14 residues. Germline loops: CDR1 MNHNY, CDR2 SVGAGI (reference sequence). CDR3 nucleotide sequence: TGTGCCAGCATCACGAGGGGGGTGGTGACTGAAGCTTTCTTT. Residues: CASITRGVVTEAFF.

The CDR3 DNA sequence: TGTGCCAGCAGTCCTTCTTCGACCCGCTACGAGCAGTACTTC. This sequence encodes CASSPSSTRYEQYF. V is TRBV27 and J is TRBJ2-7; no clear D gene. V was shortened by 5 bases and J by 3 bases, with 14 bases between the two germline ends. CDR3 length: 14 amino acids. Per germline, CDR1 MNHEY and CDR2 SMNVEV (reference sequence).

The rearrangement links TRBV6-1 to TRBJ1-6; TRBD1 might be the D (5 bases). The germline V and J ends were trimmed by 3 bases and 7 bases, with 13 bases remaining between them. The germline V gene has CDR1 MNHNS and CDR2 SASEGT. This CDR3 comprises 15 residues. The CDR3, as DNA: TGTGCCAGCAGTGATGGGGGATTGGGGAATTCACCCCTCCACTTT. Its translation: CASSDGGLGNSPLHF.

This clone was seen once. This chain joins TRBV6-5 and TRBJ2-7, with 8 bases that match TRBD1. The ends lost 2 bases at V and 3 bases at J; junction bases unmatched: 3. Germline lookup yields CDR1 MNHEY and CDR2 SVGAGI. The length of the CDR3 is 14 residues. CDR3 amino acids: CASSYPGQGYEQYF. The CDR3 DNA is TGTGCCAGCAGTTACCCCGGACAGGGCTACGAGCAGTACTTC.

The rearrangement joins TRBV4-1 to TRBJ2-1; D perhaps matches TRBD1 (6 bases). Trimming stripped 0 bases from V and 5 bases from J, with 11 bases between. This CDR3 region has 15 residues. Germline V gene lookup returns CDR1 MGHRA and CDR2 YSYEKL. The CDR3 protein is CASSQERGKDNEQFF. The CDR3 bases are TGCGCCAGCAGCCAAGAAAGGGGGAAGGACAATGAGCAGTTCTTC.

The V and J genes are TRBV5-1 and TRBJ1-2; no reliable D call. The germline V and J ends were trimmed by 4 bases and 7 bases, with 11 bases remaining between them. The germline V gene has CDR1 SGHRS and CDR2 YFSETQ. The length of the CDR3 is 12 residues. CDR3 amino acids: CASSPDYGGYTF. The CDR3 DNA follows: TGCGCCAGCAGCCCTGACTATGGTGGCTACACCTTC.

The chain combines TRBV5-6 with TRBJ2-2; no clear D gene. Germline CDR1 and CDR2: SGHDT and YYEEEE. The CDR3 totals 13 residues. The germline V and J ends were trimmed by 0 bases and 6 bases, with 6 bases remaining between them. CDR3: CASSLVGAGELFF. In nucleotides, the CDR3 is TGTGCCAGCAGCTTGGTTGGAGCCGGGGAGCTGTTTTTT.

The chain couples TRBV6-5 to TRBJ1-5; TRBD1 agrees at 7 bases. The CDR3 is made up of 13 amino acids. Germline lookup yields CDR1 MNHEY and CDR2 SVGAGI. Losses at the gene ends were 7 bases for V and 9 bases for J; bases not matched to a gene: 9. The CDR3 DNA follows: TGTGCCAGCAACGGACAGGCGGGTGGGCCCCAGCATTTT. It specifies CASNGQAGGPQHF.

The gene calls are TRBV6-1 and TRBJ1-1, with unresolved D. This CDR3 comprises 14 residues. The germline V gene encodes CDR1 MNHNS and CDR2 SASEGT. The germline V and J ends were trimmed by 0 bases and 5 bases, with 10 bases remaining between them. The CDR3 DNA is TGTGCCAGCAGTGAAGCATTTCCGGAAACTGAAGCTTTCTTT. Translated: CASSEAFPETEAFF.

This sequence joins TRBV7-9 and TRBJ2-5; 7 nucleotides line up with TRBD2. The V segment lost 5 bases and the J segment 2 bases; nucleotides outside the gene matches: 5. Germline V gene data show CDR1 as SEHNR and CDR2 as FQNEAQ (reference sequence). The CDR3 has 14 residues. The CDR3 loop reads CASSNSGLQETQYF. The DNA of the CDR3 is TGTGCCAGCAGCAATTCGGGACTACAAGAGACCCAGTACTTC.